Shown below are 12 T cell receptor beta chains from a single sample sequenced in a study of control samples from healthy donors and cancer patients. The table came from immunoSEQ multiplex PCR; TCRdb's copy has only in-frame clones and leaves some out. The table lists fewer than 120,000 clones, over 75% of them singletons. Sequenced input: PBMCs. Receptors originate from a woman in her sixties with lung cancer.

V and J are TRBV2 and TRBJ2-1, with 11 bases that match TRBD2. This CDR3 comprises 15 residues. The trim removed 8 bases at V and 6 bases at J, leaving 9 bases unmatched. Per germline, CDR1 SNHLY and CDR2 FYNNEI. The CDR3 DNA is TGTGCCAGCCAAGAACAGGGGACTAGCGGCAATGAGCAGTTCTTC. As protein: CASQEQGTSGNEQFF.

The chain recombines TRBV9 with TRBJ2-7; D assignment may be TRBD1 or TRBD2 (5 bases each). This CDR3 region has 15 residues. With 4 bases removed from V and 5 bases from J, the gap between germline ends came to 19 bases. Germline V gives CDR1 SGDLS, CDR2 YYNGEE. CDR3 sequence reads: CASSRSPGPEDEQYF. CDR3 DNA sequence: TGTGCCAGCAGCAGGTCCCCGGGACCCGAAGACGAGCAGTACTTC.

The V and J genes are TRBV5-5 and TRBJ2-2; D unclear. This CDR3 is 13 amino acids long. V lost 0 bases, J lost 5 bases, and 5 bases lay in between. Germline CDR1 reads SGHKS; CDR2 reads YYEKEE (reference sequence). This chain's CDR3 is CASSLGHTGELFF. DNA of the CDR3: TGTGCCAGCAGCTTGGGTCATACCGGGGAGCTGTTTTTT. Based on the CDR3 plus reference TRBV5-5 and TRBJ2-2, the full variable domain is DAGVTQSPTHLIKTRGQQVTLRCSPISGHKSVSWYQQVLGQGPQFIFQYYEKEERGRGNFPDRFSARQFPNYSSELNVNALLLGDSALYLCASSLGHTGELFFGEGSRLTVL.

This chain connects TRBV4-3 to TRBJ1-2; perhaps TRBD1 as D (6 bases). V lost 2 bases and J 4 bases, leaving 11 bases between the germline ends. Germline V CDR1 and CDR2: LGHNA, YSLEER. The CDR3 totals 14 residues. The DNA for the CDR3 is TGCGCCAGCAGCCAAACCGGGGGCGTCTATGGCTACACCTTC. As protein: CASSQTGGVYGYTF.

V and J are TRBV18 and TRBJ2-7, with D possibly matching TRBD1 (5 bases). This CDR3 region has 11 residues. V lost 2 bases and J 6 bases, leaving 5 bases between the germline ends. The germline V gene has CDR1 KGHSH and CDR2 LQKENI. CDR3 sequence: CASSPGAEQYF. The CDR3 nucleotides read TGTGCCAGCTCACCAGGGGCCGAGCAGTACTTC.

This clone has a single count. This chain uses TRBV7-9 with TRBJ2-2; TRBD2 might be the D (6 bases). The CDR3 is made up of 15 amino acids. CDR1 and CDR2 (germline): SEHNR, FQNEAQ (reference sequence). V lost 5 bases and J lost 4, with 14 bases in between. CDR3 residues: CASSPTTRGTGELFF. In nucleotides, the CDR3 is TGTGCCAGCAGCCCAACGACTAGAGGCACCGGGGAGCTGTTTTTT.

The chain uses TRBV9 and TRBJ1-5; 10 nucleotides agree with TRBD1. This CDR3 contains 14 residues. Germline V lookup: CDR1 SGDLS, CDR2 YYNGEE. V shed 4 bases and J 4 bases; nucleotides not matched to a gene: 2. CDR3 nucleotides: TGTGCCAGCAGCCCGGGACAGGGGAATCAGCCCCAGCATTTT. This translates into CASSPGQGNQPQHF.

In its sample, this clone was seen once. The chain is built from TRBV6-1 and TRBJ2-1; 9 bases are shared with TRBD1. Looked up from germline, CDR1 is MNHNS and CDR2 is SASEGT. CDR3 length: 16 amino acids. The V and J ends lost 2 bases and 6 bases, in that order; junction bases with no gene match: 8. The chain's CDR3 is CASSETTGQGTNEQFF. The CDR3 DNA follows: TGTGCCAGCAGTGAAACTACGGGACAGGGAACCAATGAGCAGTTCTTC.

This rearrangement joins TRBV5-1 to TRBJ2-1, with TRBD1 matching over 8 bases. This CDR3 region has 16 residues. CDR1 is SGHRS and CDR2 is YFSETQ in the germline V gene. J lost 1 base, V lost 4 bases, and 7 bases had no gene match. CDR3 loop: CASSIQGALSYNEQFF. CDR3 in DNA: TGCGCCAGCAGCATCCAGGGGGCGTTGTCCTACAATGAGCAGTTCTTC.

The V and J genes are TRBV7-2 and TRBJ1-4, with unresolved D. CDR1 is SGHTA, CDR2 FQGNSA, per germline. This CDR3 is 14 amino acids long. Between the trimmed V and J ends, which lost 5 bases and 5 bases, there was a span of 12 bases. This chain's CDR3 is CASSTKVLNEKLFF. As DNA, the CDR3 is TGTGCCAGCAGCACAAAGGTTTTAAATGAAAAACTGTTTTTT.

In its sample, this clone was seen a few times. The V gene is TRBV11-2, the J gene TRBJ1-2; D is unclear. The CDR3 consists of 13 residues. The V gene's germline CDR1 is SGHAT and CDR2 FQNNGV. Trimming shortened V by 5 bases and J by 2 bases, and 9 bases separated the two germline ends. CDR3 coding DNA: TGTGCCAGCAGCACCGAAAGAAACTATGGCTACACCTTC. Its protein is CASSTERNYGYTF.

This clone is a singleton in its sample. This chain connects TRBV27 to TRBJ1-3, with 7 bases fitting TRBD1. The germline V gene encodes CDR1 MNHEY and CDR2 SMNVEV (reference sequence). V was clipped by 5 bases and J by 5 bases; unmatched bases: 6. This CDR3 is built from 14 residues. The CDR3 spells CASSPQGGRNTIYF. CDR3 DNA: TGTGCCAGCAGTCCTCAGGGGGGTAGAAACACCATATATTTT.